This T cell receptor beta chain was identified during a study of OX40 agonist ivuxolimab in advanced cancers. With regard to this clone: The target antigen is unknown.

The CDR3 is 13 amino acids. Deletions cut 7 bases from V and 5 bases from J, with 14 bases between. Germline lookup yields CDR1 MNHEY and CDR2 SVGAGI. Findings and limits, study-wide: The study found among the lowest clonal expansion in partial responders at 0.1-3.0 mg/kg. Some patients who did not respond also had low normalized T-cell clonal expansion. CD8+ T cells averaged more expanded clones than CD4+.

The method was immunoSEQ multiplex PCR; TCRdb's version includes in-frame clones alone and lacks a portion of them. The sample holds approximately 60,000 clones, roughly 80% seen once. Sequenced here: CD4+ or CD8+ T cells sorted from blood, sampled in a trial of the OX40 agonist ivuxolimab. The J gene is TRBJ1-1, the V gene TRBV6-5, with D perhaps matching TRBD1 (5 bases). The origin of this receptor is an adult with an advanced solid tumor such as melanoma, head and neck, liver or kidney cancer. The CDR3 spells CASTMAGFTEAFF. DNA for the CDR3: TGTGCCAGCACTATGGCAGGGTTTACTGAAGCTTTCTTT.